This TCR beta chain came from a study of T cells expressing NK-cell markers. Study summary: The study drew TCR beta repertoires from sorted CD3+CD56+NKG2C+, CD3+CD56+NKG2C- and CD3+CD56-NKG2C+ T cells. The study, taken as a whole, reports: Dominant NKG2C+ clonotypes accounted for about 1.0-8% of CD8+ T cells in about six donors.

TCRdb re-called the 5' RACE reads and gives one entry per CDR3 protein, without DNA. Recorded here are about 460,000 distinct CDR3 sequences; the top ten clones represent roughly 1.4%. A note on this clonotype: The antigen is not known.

This CDR3 comprises 15 residues. The source is a woman in her forties or fifties in good health. The sequenced sample consisted of blood T cells: a sorted CD56 or NKG2C T cell subset, CD4+ or CD8+ T cells, or bulk PBMC T cells (not recorded which). This chain uses TRBV12-3 or TRBV12-4 with TRBJ2-1; TCRdb returns TRBD2, unconfirmable since there is no DNA. CDR3 sequence reads: CASSSGMSSYNEQFF.